Sequencing of this TCR beta chain was carried out in a study of CD8+ T cells in alopecia areata. Extraction and reverse transcription of RNA yielded cDNA as the sequencing template. Only in-frame clones appear in the TCRdb table, and some are missing; sequencing was by immunoSEQ multiplex PCR. The table lists 64,000 or so clones, around 42% of them singletons. This clone occurred a few times. Per germline, CDR1 SGDLS and CDR2 YYNGEE. V was cut by 3 bases and J by 4 bases, with 13 bases left in between. This CDR3 contains 14 residues. Treatment meaning: oral pan-JAK inhibitor, 5-10 mg twice daily. The sequencing here drew on CD8+ T cells sorted from blood, taken at roughly week 36, from a patient treated with tofacitinib. The rearrangement uses TRBV9 and TRBJ1-1; no clear D gene. This clonotype originated in a human donor with alopecia areata. CDR3 nucleotide sequence: TGTGCCAGCAGCGCCGGAGGGTTGGGCACTGAAGCTTTCTTT. This sequence encodes CASSAGGLGTEAFF. The variable domain in full, completed from reference TRBV9 and TRBJ1-1, reads DSGVTQTPKHLITATGQRVTLRCSPRSGDLSVYWYQQSLDQGLQFLIQYYNGEERAKGNILERFSAQQFPDLHSELNLSSLELGDSALYFCASSAGGLGTEAFFGQGTRLTVV.